This entry is about one T cell receptor (beta chain). Its antigen is not identified. Assay: immunoSEQ multiplex PCR; the TCRdb copy retains only in-frame clones and omits some. This sample yields roughly 38,000 clones, of which 90% to 95% are seen a single time; 13% to 15% belongs to the top ten. The source of the sample is a study of lymphopenia after photon versus proton radiotherapy. Overall study results and limits: Larger post-nadir TCR diversity loss correlated inversely with survival in deceased patients.

CDR1 is SQVTM, CDR2 ANQGSEA, per germline. The CDR3 has 15 amino acids. The junction had 9 bases not matched to a gene; V was cut back by 1 base and J by 6 bases. The V call is TRBV29-1, the J call TRBJ2-1; 7 bases line up with TRBD2. The sample was peripheral blood, taken from a patient treated with photon-based radiotherapy. The TCR sequence derives from a man between 60 and 70 years old with cholangiocarcinoma. The CDR3, as DNA: TGCAGCGTTGAAGGGCCAAGGGACTACTCCAATGAGCAGTTCTTC. It translates to CSVEGPRDYSNEQFF.